Below, 7 T cell receptor beta chains from the same sample are listed, as sequenced in a study of OX40 agonist ivuxolimab in advanced cancers. Only in-frame clones appear in the TCRdb table, and some are missing; sequencing was by immunoSEQ multiplex PCR. This table holds 65,000 to 80,000 clones, roughly 80% found once. The starting material was CD4+ or CD8+ T cells sorted from blood, obtained in a trial of the OX40 agonist ivuxolimab. Receptors were obtained from an adult with an advanced solid tumor such as melanoma, head and neck, liver or kidney cancer.

The genes are TRBV12-5 and TRBJ1-1; D gene unclear. V lost 1 base to trimming and J lost 5 bases, with 8 bases between them. Germline CDR1 and CDR2: LGHNT and FRNRAP. This CDR3 comprises 13 residues. CDR3 amino acids: CASGLEWRTEAFF. The DNA for the CDR3 is TGTGCTAGTGGTTTGGAGTGGAGGACTGAAGCTTTCTTT.

The table lists this clone with a few counts. The V call is TRBV6-5, the J call TRBJ2-2, with D perhaps TRBD1 (6 bases). Germline V gene lookup returns CDR1 MNHEY and CDR2 SVGAGI. V was trimmed by 2 bases and J by 5 bases, leaving 15 bases between them. The CDR3 runs to 16 residues. The CDR3 DNA is TGTGCCAGCAGTTACAACGGCCAGGGGTTGACCGGGGAGCTGTTTTTT. This codes for CASSYNGQGLTGELFF.

The chain recombines TRBV7-2 with TRBJ2-1; 10 nucleotides align to TRBD2. Per germline, CDR1 SGHTA and CDR2 FQGNSA. CDR3 length: 18 amino acids. With 0 bases clipped from V and 4 bases from J, the junction kept 9 bases outside the gene matches. CDR3 coding DNA: TGTGCCAGCAGCTTAGCCCCGAGGGGAGCGGGGGGGTACAATGAGCAGTTCTTC. It translates to CASSLAPRGAGGYNEQFF.

The V call is TRBV5-1, the J call TRBJ1-2; TRBD1 aligns across 8 bases. CDR1 is SGHRS and CDR2 is YFSETQ in the germline V gene. The CDR3 sequence is 16 residues long. V was clipped by 3 bases and J by 5 bases; unmatched bases: 12. The CDR3 DNA sequence: TGCGCCAGCAGCTCCCTCGTTTCAGGGGGCCAGTATGGCTACACCTTC. It translates to CASSSLVSGGQYGYTF. The full variable domain, completed using reference TRBV5-1 and TRBJ1-2, is KAGVTQTPRYLIKTRGQQVTLSCSPISGHRSVSWYQQTPGQGLQFLFEYFSETQRNKGNFPGRFSGRQFSNSRSEMNVSTLELGDSALYLCASSSLVSGGQYGYTFGSGTRLTVV.

This rearrangement joins TRBV12-5 to TRBJ1-5; tentative D call: TRBD1 (5 bases). There are 20 residues in the CDR3. The germline CDR1 and CDR2 sequences are LGHNT and FRNRAP. Trimming took off 4 bases at V and 0 bases at J, with 25 bases between the two ends. The CDR3 nucleotides read TGTGCTAGTGGTTCCTTGACCCATCGGGGGGGACCTTATAGCAATCAGCCCCAGCATTTT. Translated: CASGSLTHRGGPYSNQPQHF.

V and J are TRBV7-7 and TRBJ2-2; 9 bases line up with TRBD2. Trimming at V came to 2 bases and at J to 6 bases, leaving 7 bases not matched to a gene. The CDR3 is 16 residues long. Germline values: CDR1 SSHAT, CDR2 FNYEAQ (reference sequence). CDR3 protein: CASSLRSGGKAGELFF. As DNA, the CDR3 is TGTGCCAGCAGCTTACGAAGCGGGGGGAAGGCCGGGGAGCTGTTTTTT.

V is TRBV14 and J is TRBJ2-3; 8 positions agree with TRBD1. The CDR3 has 14 residues. V shed 4 bases, J shed 2 bases, and the junction held 2 bases outside the gene matches. Germline CDR1 reads SGHDN; CDR2 reads FVKESK. Written as DNA, the CDR3 is TGTGCCAGCAGCCGGGGACAGGTCACAGATACGCAGTATTTT. Protein sequence: CASSRGQVTDTQYF.